This T cell receptor beta chain was obtained from a study of radiotherapy plus CTLA-4 blockade in lung cancer (dated by TCRdb to 2016 to 2019). Some background on the complete study: Objective responses were observed in approximately 19% of enrolled patients, and disease control was achieved in around 30%. General findings and caveats noted by the study authors: TCR clones derived from tumors expanded in peripheral blood after treatment with radiotherapy and ipilimumab. Increased serum interferon-beta after radiation, together with early dynamic changes in blood T cell clones, were reported to be the strongest predictors of response.

Preparation of the library involved the immunoSEQ multiplex PCR assay. TCRdb limited this immuneACCESS table to in-frame rearrangements with V and J called. A share of clones is missing; checked studies link under half to unresolved V genes, and the rest is unexplained. The sample contains 30,000 to 40,000 clones, 70% of them found a single time. 3.5% to 4.5% of the sample lies in the top ten. Comment on this clone: Its recognized antigen is unknown. The sample holds no much larger clone one base away, and base qualities are not on file.

The study evaluated CTLA-4 blockade (ipilimumab) given together with focal radiation therapy in patients who had chemo-refractory metastatic non-small-cell lung cancer. The source material was peripheral blood, sampled from a patient treated with radiotherapy plus ipilimumab. The TCR comes from a human donor with non-small cell lung cancer who had stable disease on radiotherapy plus ipilimumab.

The nucleotide sequence is TGTGCCAGCAGTTACGATCCTAGGGGTCACTATGGCTACACCTTC. Translated, this gives CASSYDPRGHYGYTF. Here the chain combines TRBV6-5 and TRBJ1-2; the D region possibly corresponds to TRBD1 (5 bases align). The CDR3 contains 15 residues, cysteine and phenylalanine counted. This entry keeps only the CDR3 DNA: 45 bases, framed from base 1. Between the V and J ends, shortened by 2 bases and 3 bases respectively, the junction contains 13 bases. The germline V gene encodes CDR1 MNHEY and CDR2 SVGAGI.